These T cell receptor beta chains were read from a single sample in a study of cytomegalovirus exposure and HLA in healthy donors. Here immunoSEQ multiplex PCR was the method, and the copy in TCRdb shows in-frame clones only, minus some. The table lists about 150,000 clones, roughly 70% of them singletons. Source material: PBMCs. Receptors were obtained from a woman aged 60-75 years in good health and CMV-seropositive. Both conserved end residues are part of each CDR3. The D gene is left open where the match is weak. Only part of the rows carry a size: once, few, many, or a class if the clone is expanded.

J gene: TRBJ2-5; V gene: TRBV7-6; D gene: .; clone size: .; CDR3 protein: CASSLAVAVQETQYF; CDR3 DNA: TGTGCCAGCAGCTTAGCGGTTGCAGTTCAGGAGACCCAGTACTTC
J gene: TRBJ2-3; V gene: TRBV6-5; D gene: .; clone size: .; CDR3 protein: CASSRQPFGDTQYF; CDR3 DNA: TGTGCCAGCAGTAGACAGCCATTCGGAGATACGCAGTATTTT
J gene: TRBJ2-1; V gene: TRBV7-6; D gene: .; clone size: .; CDR3 protein: CASRAVFYNEQFF; CDR3 DNA: TGTGCCAGCAGGGCGGTATTCTACAATGAGCAGTTCTTC
J gene: TRBJ1-2; V gene: TRBV10-3; D gene: TRBD1; clone size: .; CDR3 protein: CATKKLPPGTGATDYTF; CDR3 DNA: TGTGCCACCAAAAAATTACCACCCGGGACAGGGGCGACAGACTACACCTTC
J gene: TRBJ2-7; V gene: TRBV5-4; D gene: .; clone size: .; CDR3 protein: CASSYATGFYEQYF; CDR3 DNA: TGTGCCAGCAGCTATGCAACAGGGTTTTACGAGCAGTACTTC
J gene: TRBJ2-6; V gene: TRBV5-1; D gene: TRBD1; clone size: .; CDR3 protein: CASSRDSLSGANVLTF; CDR3 DNA: TGCGCCAGCAGCAGGGACAGCCTTTCTGGGGCCAACGTCCTGACTTTC
J gene: TRBJ1-1; V gene: TRBV6-5; D gene: .; clone size: few; CDR3 protein: CASSSSPPGGTEAFF; CDR3 DNA: TGTGCCAGCAGTTCCTCGCCTCCCGGGGGAACTGAAGCTTTCTTT
J gene: TRBJ2-7; V gene: TRBV6-1; D gene: TRBD2; clone size: few; CDR3 protein: CASSERGGRGAYEQYF; CDR3 DNA: TGTGCCAGCAGTGAAAGAGGCGGGAGGGGAGCCTACGAGCAGTACTTC
J gene: TRBJ2-4; V gene: TRBV5-4; D gene: TRBD1; clone size: .; CDR3 protein: CASSFGQGVAKNIQYF; CDR3 DNA: TGTGCCAGCAGCTTTGGGCAGGGGGTAGCCAAAAACATTCAGTACTTC
J gene: TRBJ2-2; V gene: TRBV18; D gene: TRBD1; clone size: .; CDR3 protein: CASSAGQGDTGELFF; CDR3 DNA: TGTGCCAGCTCAGCCGGACAGGGTGACACCGGGGAGCTGTTTTTT
J gene: TRBJ2-1; V gene: TRBV5-1; D gene: TRBD2; clone size: .; CDR3 protein: CASATTSGSYNEQFF; CDR3 DNA: TGCGCCAGTGCTACGACTAGCGGATCCTACAATGAGCAGTTCTTC
J gene: TRBJ1-1; V gene: TRBV11-1; D gene: TRBD1; clone size: .; CDR3 protein: CASSWDSEAFF; CDR3 DNA: TGTGCCAGCAGTTGGGACAGTGAAGCTTTCTTT
J gene: TRBJ1-1; V gene: TRBV5-1; D gene: TRBD1; clone size: few; CDR3 protein: CASSSQQGAGTEAFF; CDR3 DNA: TGCGCCAGCAGCTCGCAGCAGGGGGCCGGCACTGAAGCTTTCTTT
J gene: TRBJ2-7; V gene: TRBV6-1; D gene: TRBD2; clone size: .; CDR3 protein: CASKAGRDYEQYF; CDR3 DNA: TGTGCCAGCAAAGCGGGGCGGGACTACGAGCAGTACTTC
J gene: TRBJ1-1; V gene: TRBV9; D gene: TRBD1; clone size: .; CDR3 protein: CASSPLQGAHTEAFF; CDR3 DNA: TGTGCCAGCAGCCCTCTACAGGGGGCGCACACTGAAGCTTTCTTT